Below, one T cell receptor beta chain is given with its context. Its antigen is as yet unknown. Germline assignment: CDR1 SGHRS and CDR2 YFSETQ. V was cut by 3 bases and J by 2 bases, with 11 bases left in between. This CDR3 contains 14 residues. This entry comes from a study of T-cell reconstitution after alpha-beta-depleted transplantation in children. Preparation of the TCRbeta library involved a method that used unique molecular identifiers. Using its own MiXCR run on the PCR reads, TCRdb lists one record per CDR3 protein. The table lists 600,000 to 700,000 distinct CDR3 sequences, about an eighth of them singletons. Whole-study findings and limits: After transplant, at about two months, alpha-beta T cells were reportedly derived from several hundred expanded graft clones. Surviving recipient T cells and thymic progenitors underlay high day-60 TCRbeta diversity in some patients. It was newly produced T cells that mostly accounted for T-cell counts and diversity one year after transplant.

This clonotype was obtained from a girl aged 2 to 10 with congenital amegakaryocytic thrombocytopenia, due to receive a stem cell transplant. The rearrangement links TRBV5-1 to TRBJ1-1; D is possibly TRBD1 (5 bases). This material consisted of PBMCs, taken before TCRalphabeta/CD19-depleted stem cell transplant. The CDR3 region is CASSYGAANTEAFF. The CDR3 bases are TGCGCCAGCAGCTACGGGGCAGCAAACACTGAAGCTTTCTTT.